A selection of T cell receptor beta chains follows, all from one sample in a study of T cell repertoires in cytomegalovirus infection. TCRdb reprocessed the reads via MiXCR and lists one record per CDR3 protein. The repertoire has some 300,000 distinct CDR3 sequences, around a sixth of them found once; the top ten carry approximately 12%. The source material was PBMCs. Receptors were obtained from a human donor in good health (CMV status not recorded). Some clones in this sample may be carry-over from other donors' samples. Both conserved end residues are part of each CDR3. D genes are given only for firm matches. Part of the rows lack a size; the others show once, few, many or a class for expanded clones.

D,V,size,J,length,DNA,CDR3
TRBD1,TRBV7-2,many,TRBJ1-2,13,TGTGCCAGCAGCCCGACAGGGGGGTATGGCTACACCTTC,CASSPTGGYGYTF
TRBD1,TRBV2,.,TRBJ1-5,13,TGTGCCAGCACCGGACAGGGGGCTCAGCCCCAGCATTTT,CASTGQGAQPQHF
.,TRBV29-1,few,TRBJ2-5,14,TGCAGCGTTGTGCCATTTGTCGGGGGAGAGACCCAGTACTTC,CSVVPFVGGETQYF
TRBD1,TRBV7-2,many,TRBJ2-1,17,TGTGCCAGCAGCTTACCAGGGACAGCTAGCTCCTACAATGAGCAGTTCTTC,CASSLPGTASSYNEQFF
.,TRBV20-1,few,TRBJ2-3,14,TGCAGTGCTCCACTAGTAGCCAACACAGATACGCAGTATTTT,CSAPLVANTDTQYF
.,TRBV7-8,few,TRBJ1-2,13,TGTGCCAGCAGCTTAGTAGGGCTATATGGCTACACCTTC,CASSLVGLYGYTF
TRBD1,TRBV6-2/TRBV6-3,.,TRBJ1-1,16,TGTGCCAGCAGTTCCAGGACAGGAGGATTTGGCACTGAAGCTTTCTTT,CASSSRTGGFGTEAFF
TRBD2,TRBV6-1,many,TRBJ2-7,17,TGTGCCAGCAGTTCCTGGACTAGCGGGGCAGTATCCTACGAGCAGTACTTC,CASSSWTSGAVSYEQYF
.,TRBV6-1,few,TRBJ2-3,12,TGTGCCAGCAACCCAGGGCGCGGTACGCAGTATTTT,CASNPGRGTQYF
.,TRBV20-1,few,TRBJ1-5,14,TGCAGTGCTAGAGGGGGTGGTATCGCCCAGCCCCAGCATTTT,CSARGGGIAQPQHF
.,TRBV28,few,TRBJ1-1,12,TGTGCCAGCAGCCCCCCGGCGGGGTGGGCTTTCTTT,CASSPPAGWAFF
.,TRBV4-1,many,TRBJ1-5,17,TGCGCCAGCAGCTACCGACAAGGGGTGGGCCATAATCAGCCCCAGCATTTT,CASSYRQGVGHNQPQHF
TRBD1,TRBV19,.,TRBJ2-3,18,TGTGCCAGTAGTATTGAGGAGGGGACAGGGGCATTCACAGATACGCAGTATTTT,CASSIEEGTGAFTDTQYF
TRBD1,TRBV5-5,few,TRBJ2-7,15,TGTGCCAGCAGCTTGGAGGTGACAGGGCAACGCGAGCAGTACTTC,CASSLEVTGQREQYF
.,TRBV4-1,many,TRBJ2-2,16,TGCGCCAGCAGCCAAGTTCTTAGACACAACACCGGGGAGCTGTTTTTT,CASSQVLRHNTGELFF
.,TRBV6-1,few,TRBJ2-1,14,TGTGCCAGCACCGACGAGTGGGCCTACAATGAGCAGTTCTTC,CASTDEWAYNEQFF
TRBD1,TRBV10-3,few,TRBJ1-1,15,TGTGCCATCAAGGGCACAGGGGTGGTGAACACTGAAGCTTTCTTT,CAIKGTGVVNTEAFF
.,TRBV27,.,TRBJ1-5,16,TGTGCCAGCAGCAACGGACAGCCTTATAGCAATCAGCCCCAGCATTTT,CASSNGQPYSNQPQHF
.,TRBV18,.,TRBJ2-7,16,TGTGCCAGCTCACCTAGGGCGGGACAGCTGGATTACGAGCAGTACTTC,CASSPRAGQLDYEQYF
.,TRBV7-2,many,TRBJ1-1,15,TGTGCCAGCAGCTCTCGGCTCCGGGGGGGAACTGAAGCTTTCTTT,CASSSRLRGGTEAFF
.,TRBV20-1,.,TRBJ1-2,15,TGCAGTGCCCCCGGGGGGGAGACAGGTTTTGGTGGCTACACCTTC,CSAPGGETGFGGYTF
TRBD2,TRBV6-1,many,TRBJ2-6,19,TGTGCCACCTCCGGGGGGGGCGGCAGGGGATTCTCTGGGGCCAACGTCCTGACTTTC,CATSGGGGRGFSGANVLTF
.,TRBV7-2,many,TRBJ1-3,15,TGTGCCAGCAGCTTATTTGTGGATTTACGAAACACCATATATTTT,CASSLFVDLRNTIYF
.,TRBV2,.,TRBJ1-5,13,TGTGCCAGCAGTGAGAGCTTATTTCAGCCCCAGCATTTT,CASSESLFQPQHF
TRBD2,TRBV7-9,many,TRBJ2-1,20,TGTGCCAGCAGCTTCATGGGGACTAGCGGGGGACCGGGCTCCTACAATGAGCAGTTCTTC,CASSFMGTSGGPGSYNEQFF
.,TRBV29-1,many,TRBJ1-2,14,TGCAGCTTGGGGGCGGCCGCGGATAACTATGGCTACACCTTC,CSLGAAADNYGYTF
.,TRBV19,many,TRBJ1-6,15,TGTGCCAGTAGTCTTGTTCAGGGGAACAATTCACCCCTCCACTTT,CASSLVQGNNSPLHF
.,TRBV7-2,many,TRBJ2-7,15,TGTGCCAGCAGCTTCACGGGTTTGGCGACCCACGAGCAGTACTTC,CASSFTGLATHEQYF
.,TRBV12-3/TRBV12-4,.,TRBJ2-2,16,TGTGCCAGCAGCCGAGGGGTCTTGCCTAACACCGGGGAGCTGTTTTTT,CASSRGVLPNTGELFF
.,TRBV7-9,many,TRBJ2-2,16,TGTGCCAGCAGCTTAGGTCATCGGAGTAGTGCCGGGGAGCTGTTTTTT,CASSLGHRSSAGELFF
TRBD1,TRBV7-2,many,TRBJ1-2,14,TGTGCCAGCAGCGACAGGGGGCGCAGCTATGGCTACACCTTC,CASSDRGRSYGYTF
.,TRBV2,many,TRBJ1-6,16,TGTGCCAGCAGTGAACGAGGGAGCTCCTATAATTCACCCCTCCACTTT,CASSERGSSYNSPLHF
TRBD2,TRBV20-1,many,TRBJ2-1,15,TGCAGTGCTACTTTAGCGGGGGGCCTATACAATGAGCAGTTCTTC,CSATLAGGLYNEQFF
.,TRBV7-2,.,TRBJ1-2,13,TGTGCCAGCAGGATCTCAGGTGTGGAAGGCTACACCTTC,CASRISGVEGYTF
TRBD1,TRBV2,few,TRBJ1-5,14,TGTGCCAGCAGCGGACAGGGGGGTTATCAGCCCCAGCATTTT,CASSGQGGYQPQHF
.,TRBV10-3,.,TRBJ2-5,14,TGTGCCATCAGTGATCGTGGCAGGACGGAGACCCAGTACTTC,CAISDRGRTETQYF
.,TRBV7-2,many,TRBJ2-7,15,TGTGCCAGCAGCTCAGGGGGGACTGCACCCAACGAGCAGTACTTC,CASSSGGTAPNEQYF